This note documents a single TCR beta chain sequence. This entry is derived from a study of CD8 T cells in Susac syndrome. Sequencing of TCR beta drew on CD8+ and CD4+ T cells from blood. The multiple sclerosis controls comprised treatment-naive patients whose relapsing-remitting disease was stable or active. Germline assignment: CDR1 DFQATT and CDR2 SNEGSKA (reference sequence). V lost 3 bases and J lost 1, with 12 bases in between. The CDR3 contains 14 residues. Random hexamers were used to reverse transcribe roughly 0.5 to 1 ug of RNA. TCRdb reprocessed the immunoSEQ multiplex PCR reads with MiXCR, giving one entry per CDR3 protein. This table has some 150,000 distinct CDR3 sequences, 90% to 95% appearing once.

V is TRBV20-1 and J is TRBJ1-1; D gene unclear. This receptor was obtained from a human donor with multiple sclerosis. Sequenced material: CD8+ T cells from PBMCs. The CDR3 DNA sequence: TGCAGTGCTAGCCCGCCACAGACGAACACTGAAGCTTTCTTT. Amino acid sequence: CSASPPQTNTEAFF.